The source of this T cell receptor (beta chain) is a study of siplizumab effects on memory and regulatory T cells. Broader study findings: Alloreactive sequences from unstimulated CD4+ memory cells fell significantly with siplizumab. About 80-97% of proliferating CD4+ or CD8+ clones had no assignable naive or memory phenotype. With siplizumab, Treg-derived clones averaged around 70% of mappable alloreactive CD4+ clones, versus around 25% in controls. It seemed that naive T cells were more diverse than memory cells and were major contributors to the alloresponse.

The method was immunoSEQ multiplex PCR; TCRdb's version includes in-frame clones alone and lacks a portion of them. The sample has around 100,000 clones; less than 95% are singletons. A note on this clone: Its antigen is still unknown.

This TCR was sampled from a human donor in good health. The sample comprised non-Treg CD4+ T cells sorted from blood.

The CDR3 DNA is TGTGCCAGCAGTTCAGGGGGCTGGGAGACCCAGTACTTC. As protein: CASSSGGWETQYF. This rearrangement joins TRBV6-5 to TRBJ2-5; 8 bases fit TRBD1. The CDR3 extends over 13 amino acids. J was trimmed by 5 bases and V by 4 bases; bases with no gene match: 3. Germline V gene data show CDR1 as MNHEY and CDR2 as SVGAGI.